The 5 T cell receptor beta chains listed next were all sequenced from one sample in a study of shared clonotypes between healthy human individuals. Some clones are missing from TCRdb's copy, which holds only in-frame ones; the method was immunoSEQ multiplex PCR. The table includes approximately 2,300,000 clones, roughly 90% detected once. The sequenced sample consisted of naive CD4+ T cells from PBMCs. As for subset: CD45RA+ positively selected. The receptors stem from a man aged 18 to 35 in good health. Some clones in this sample may be carry-over from other donors' samples.

V usage is TRBV19 and J usage is TRBJ2-5, with 7 bases identical to TRBD2. CDR1 and CDR2 (germline): LNHDA, SQIVND (reference sequence). V was clipped by 1 base and J by 2 bases; unmatched bases: 13. The CDR3 length is 18 residues. The CDR3 region is CASSIVRTGGSGQETQYF. CDR3 nucleotides: TGTGCCAGTAGTATAGTCCGGACTGGCGGGAGTGGTCAAGAGACCCAGTACTTC.

The genes are TRBV12-5 and TRBJ2-5, with 10 nucleotides matching TRBD2. The germline gives CDR1 LGHNT, CDR2 FRNRAP. This CDR3 is 14 amino acids long. The trim removed 7 bases at V and 7 bases at J, leaving 9 bases unmatched. The CDR3 protein is CASAPLAGASTQYF. The CDR3 DNA reads TGTGCTAGTGCCCCCCTAGCGGGAGCATCGACCCAGTACTTC.

V gene TRBV5-8 combines with J gene TRBJ1-4, with TRBD1 as a possible D gene (6 bases). The V end lost 4 bases, the J end lost 7 bases, and 29 bases lay between the germline ends. The CDR3 runs 19 residues. Germline V gene sequence: CDR1 SGHTS, CDR2 YDEGEE. CDR3 loop: CASSHATHTGRGLIEKLFF. The DNA of the CDR3 is TGTGCCAGCAGCCACGCTACTCATACAGGGAGGGGGTTGATTGAAAAACTGTTTTTT.

The rearrangement joins TRBV18 to TRBJ1-5; a weak D match, TRBD1 (5 bases). The CDR3 consists of 14 residues. From germline, CDR1 is KGHSH and CDR2 LQKENI. Deletions cut 2 bases from V and 6 bases from J, with 11 bases between. The CDR3 region has the DNA TGTGCCAGCTCACCAGGGGCAGGGAGTCAGCCCCAGCATTTT. Translation: CASSPGAGSQPQHF.

This chain links TRBV6-7 with TRBJ2-3, with 8 bases identical to TRBD1. TRBV6-7 is reported as an ORF; its role is uncertain. J lost 3 bases, V lost 8 bases, and 4 bases had no gene match. This CDR3 region has 13 residues. The CDR3, as DNA: TGTGCCAGCCGACAGGGGAGGACAGATACGCAGTATTTT. The encoded protein is CASRQGRTDTQYF.